This T cell receptor beta chain was observed in a study of cytomegalovirus exposure and HLA in healthy donors (dated 2017 in TCRdb). Study-wide context: According to an earlier analysis of 587 of the donors, about 179 million T cells yielded 90 million to 140 million unique TCR beta sequences and 276 Gb of sequence data. Roughly 5 DR-DQ haplotypes were handled as single units for association and clustering, since linkage in the cohort was strong. To decide whether each TCR beta V gene segment behaved as functional or pseudogenic, an earlier analysis of approximately 590 of the donors relied on high-throughput TCR beta sequencing. Typing coverage varied by locus: roughly 629-640 donors for A, B, C, DRB1 and DQB1; some 520 for DQA1; nearly 610 for DPA1; 450 to 480 for DPB1. About 330 gigabases of sequencing data and 70 million to 100 million unique TCR sequences made up an early release that covered approximately 700 HLA-typed donors. Of the 300 to 500 genotyped donors, 80% to 90% were placed in the genetic ancestry cluster associated with self-reported Caucasian donors. The study was designed to test whether signatures of past pathogen exposure could be identified by cataloging public T cell receptors. In a later genetic analysis, genome-wide SNP genotypes for 398 of the 666 donors were used, and that subset was treated as a discovery cohort. All discovery cohort repertoires had been generated using a single sequencing platform. In a later analysis, previously published TCR beta repertoires from about 670 donors were re-analyzed and high-resolution HLA genotyping was added so that TCR occurrence patterns could be studied. Alongside the repertoire data, information on donor age, sex, ethnicity and CMV serostatus was compiled. Among about 390 genotyped donors of the cohort, an average of around 240,000 unique TCR beta nucleotide sequences were sequenced per donor, around 20% of them non-productive. The study combined high-throughput TCR immunosequencing, statistical association of individual TCRs with disease status, and machine learning to predict cytomegalovirus infection status. Along with the approximately 670-subject first cohort, a separate validation cohort of 120 different subjects was used. Rather than drawing on any new phenotypic data, the later analysis identified candidate immune exposures from TCR beta sequences and the way those sequences occurred across donors. HLA typing covered class I and class II loci at four-digit resolution. The study used immunosequencing to profile the T cell repertoires of approximately 640 subjects and linked those repertoires to cytomegalovirus serostatus.

Spanning cysteine to phenylalanine, the CDR3 consists of 14 amino acids. Only CDR3 DNA is held: 42 bases, read in frame from base 1. In the germline V gene (reference sequence), CDR1 corresponds to GTSNPN and CDR2 to SVGIG. V is reduced by 0 bases and J by 2 bases, leaving a spacing of 9 bases between them. Turning to this clone: It lacks a known antigen. No base quality information exists; no much larger clone differs at one position.

The cohort consisted of approximately 690 healthy bone marrow donors. Cohort members were all nominally healthy when sampled, although unrecorded immune exposures were likely present. The donor was CMV seronegative and was included in the group of 352 seronegative cohort members. Every donor gave a peripheral blood sample, and the peripheral blood mononuclear cells from that sample were used for TCR beta sequencing. The Qiagen DNeasy Blood Extraction Kit was used to extract genomic DNA from the blood cell samples. The full study reports these points: The authors suggested that the approach could potentially be extended to other disease states and immunological phenotypes. According to a later genetic analysis, donors in an Asian-associated ancestry cluster had fewer N-insertions in productive TCRs than the approximately 710-donor mean. HLA typing was unavailable for some donors at each locus, so association tests used only the typed subset. A further reported finding was that TCR beta sequences accurately predicted the HLA-A and HLA-B alleles for most subjects in the first cohort. A group of highly shared sequence variants was considered likely to be a technical artifact of the sequencing pipeline. Because counts were too low, 15 to 20 rarely observed V segments, including chromosome 9 orphons, were excluded from the earlier analysis of some 590 of the donors. A total of 150 or so TCR beta chains were listed by the study as associated with cytomegalovirus. In vitro tests confirmed that a few of the cytomegalovirus-associated TCR beta chains recognize cytomegalovirus antigens. Immune exposure information for the cohort was limited to CMV serostatus. In a later analysis, the rate of TCR association differed among HLA loci, with DRB1 alleles having the most associated TCRs and HLA-C alleles having the fewest. In a later analysis, several top co-occurrence clusters were reported to appear linked to parvovirus B19, influenza, CMV and Epstein-Barr virus. Because the 87-base-pair reads could not distinguish some IMGT-functional V segments, including TRBV6-2 and TRBV6-3, those segments were excluded. Correlated functional status among segregating V segments might reflect linkage disequilibrium, but an unknown experimental factor could not be ruled out. Sequencing depth was assumed to be roughly uniform across donors in the presence/absence analyses, though that assumption may not hold. Most CMV-associated TCR beta chains appeared to be HLA-restricted in a later analysis, and the HLA associations seemed to be driven largely by CMV exposure. Across donors, most TCR sequences were observed very rarely, whereas some public TCRs were present in many individuals. A later analysis found that HLA-associated TCR beta chains were more clonally expanded and had lower generation probabilities than equally common non-associated chains. In this cohort, only TCR beta chains were sequenced, and detectable features were limited by the absence of alpha or paired-chain data. Strong co-occurrence of HLA alleles, especially DR and DQ, made assigning TCR associations to individual alleles difficult. In both the original and validation cohorts, the classifier was reported to diagnose cytomegalovirus status with high specificity and sensitivity. A later genetic analysis associated a missense DCLRE1C variant with V-gene and J-gene trimming of TCR beta chains, and an independent cohort replicated the association. In an earlier analysis of 500 to 650 of the donors, most TCR beta V segments appeared in productive rearrangements about 90% or about 30% of the time, broadly matching IMGT annotations. At a false discovery rate of 0.05, a later analysis linked 16,951 TCR beta sequences to specific HLA alleles.

Receptor libraries were prepared by the immunoSEQ multiplex PCR assay. For the multiplex PCR, a mixture combining 60 forward primers for TCR Vbeta segments and 13 reverse primers for TCR Jbeta segments was used. A multiplex PCR assay on genomic DNA amplified the CDR3 region of rearranged TCR beta genes. The Illumina HiSeq System was used to sequence the amplified TCR beta libraries as 87-base-pair reads. Per the authors' processing: In a later analysis, tens of millions of unique TCR beta chains were counted across the 500 to 850 repertoires, and roughly 11 million of these chains were shared by at least two donors. Raw reads were error-corrected and collapsed into unique sequences with a nearest-neighbor algorithm that merged closely related sequences to remove PCR and sequencing errors. To assign V, D and J gene segments, CDR3 sequences were aligned to IMGT reference sequences. For a sequence to be retained, a match of at least six nucleotides to both a V gene segment and a J gene segment was required. A rearrangement counted as productive if the CDR3 had no stop codons and remained in frame with V and J, and every other rearrangement counted as non-productive. CDR3 was defined according to IMGT convention as the region running from the second conserved V-encoded cysteine to the conserved J-encoded phenylalanine. The earlier analysis of 500 to 650 of the donors excluded any sequence lacking an unambiguous match to a single V gene segment. In an earlier analysis of about 590 of the donors, a V segment was called functional when productive rearrangements were above 56.7%, and segregating when the standard deviation between donors exceeded 5%. A statistical classification framework was built to diagnose cytomegalovirus status from the catalog of TCR beta chain sequences. V and J gene assignment, in a later analysis, came from comparing TCR nucleotide sequences with IMGT/GENE-DB human TR gene sequences. In a later analysis, CDR3 sequences and most-parsimonious VDJ recombination scenarios were assigned using the TCRdist pipeline. In a later analysis, each TCR beta chain was defined by its CDR3 amino acid sequence together with its V-gene family, and reads lacking a unique V-gene family were excluded. A later analysis removed nearly 600 highly shared, low-generation-probability nucleotide sequences to deal with suspected cross-contamination and a sequencing artifact. In a later analysis, a clonal expansion index was calculated for each public chain from normalized within-repertoire ranks of inferred template counts. In a later analysis, generation probabilities were computed with a VDJ recombination model fitted to out-of-frame rearrangements, and the resulting probabilities were checked against IGoR. In a later analysis, hypergeometric tests were used to score TCR-TCR, TCR-HLA and TCR-CMV co-occurrence, with a repertoire-size bias correction applied to TCR pairs. False discovery rates were estimated in a later analysis by permuting HLA or CMV assignments 20 times. In a later analysis, co-occurring TCRs were grouped with DBSCAN, and TCRdist sequence similarity was added when clustering was performed within HLA-allele-positive subsets. For co-occurrence clustering, repertoires with fewer than 30,000 or more than 120,000 public chains were excluded, along with four or five repertoires with anomalous nucleotide sharing. Sourced from immuneACCESS, this table was stored by TCRdb with only in-frame sequences that have V and J called. A share of the clones is absent; for the studies checked, an unresolved V gene accounts for under half, and the remainder has no known explanation. Clone size and V and J calls were adopted from that table, with D and trimming inferred from the DNA. The sample data list 150,000 to 200,000 clones, and around 90% of these were observed just once. Approximately 0.98% of the sample lies in the top ten.

This receptor chain uses TRBV30 and TRBJ2-3, with the D gene not clear enough to name. The sequenced material came from PBMCs. The sequence derives from a boy aged 2 to 9 in good health and CMV-seronegative. This receptor has the CDR3 CAWSVLVNTDTQYF. Here is the DNA: TGTGCCTGGAGTGTACTGGTTAACACAGATACGCAGTATTTT.